A single sample gave rise to the 27 T cell receptor beta chains below, sequenced in a study of blood T cells in healthy people across ages (dated by TCRdb to the mid-2010s). Libraries were prepared through 5' RACE. Instrument on record: Illumina HiSeq 2500. A second roughly 7 to 11 cycle PCR used a sample-barcoded 5' primer and a J-beta primer mix. TCRdb trimmed public reads at Q25 via fastp, called clones via MiXCR and kept in-frame beta chains. Every entry covers one CDR3 protein and lists the most common genes and DNA from its rows. In all, the sample holds approximately 900,000 distinct CDR3 sequences, and about 28% of those were seen once. Clones ranked in the top ten supply roughly 10% of the sample. The same data also went into a second study, on T cells of mothers and their children.

The sample was blood. These receptors were collected from a woman aged 40 to 55 in good health.

This clonotype was detected ten times or more. The chain couples TRBV5-6 to TRBJ1-1; D unclear. Germline lookup yields CDR1 SGHDT and CDR2 YYEEEE. V gave up 0 bases and J gave up 3 bases, with 6 bases separating them. The CDR3 covers 13 residues. The chain's CDR3 is CASSLGKDTEAFF. The DNA for the CDR3 is TGTGCCAGCAGCTTGGGTAAGGACACTGAAGCTTTCTTT.

The genes are TRBV19 and TRBJ2-3; 10 bases are shared with TRBD2. CDR1 is LNHDA and CDR2 is SQIVND in the germline V gene (reference sequence). This CDR3 has 15 residues. V shed 5 bases, J shed 3 bases, and the junction held 5 bases outside the gene matches. The CDR3 spells CASSGVAGGTDTQYF. CDR3 coding DNA: TGTGCCAGTAGTGGAGTAGCGGGGGGAACAGATACGCAGTATTTT. Complete variable domain (other parts from reference TRBV19 and TRBJ2-3): DGGITQSPKYLFRKEGQNVTLSCEQNLNHDAMYWYRQDPGQGLRLIYYSQIVNDFQKGDIAEGYSVSREKKESFPLTVTSAQKNPTAFYLCASSGVAGGTDTQYFGPGTRLTVL.

The CDR3 loop is CASRLERGGEKLFF. The DNA of the CDR3 is TGTGCCAGCAGGTTAGAGAGGGGGGGTGAAAAACTGTTTTTT. V and J are TRBV27 and TRBJ1-4; tentatively, D is TRBD1 (6 bases). The CDR3 length is 14 residues. The ends were cut back, 6 bases at V and 7 bases at J, with 15 bases in the middle. Per germline, CDR1 MNHEY and CDR2 SMNVEV (reference sequence). Full variable domain (missing parts from reference TRBV27 and TRBJ1-4): EAQVTQNPRYLITVTGKKLTVTCSQNMNHEYMSWYRQDPGLGLRQIYYSMNVEVTDKGDVPEGYKVSRKEKRNFPLILESPSPNQTSLYFCASRLERGGEKLFFGSGTQLSVL.

This chain connects TRBV11-2 to TRBJ2-7; 11 nucleotides line up with TRBD2. The ends lost 5 bases at V and 6 bases at J; junction bases unmatched: 9. This CDR3 has 15 amino acids. Germline CDR1 and CDR2: SGHAT and FQNNGV. The CDR3 spells CASSPTSGVGGEQYF. The CDR3 bases are TGTGCCAGCAGCCCGACTAGCGGGGTGGGCGGCGAGCAGTACTTC.

The chain has TRBV11-2 and TRBJ1-1; 9 bases line up with TRBD1. Germline-derived CDR1 and CDR2 are SGHAT and FQNNGV. V lost 5 bases, J lost 7 bases, and 5 bases stayed unmatched. The CDR3 is made up of 13 amino acids. This chain's CDR3 is CASSPGTGYEAFF. CDR3 bases: TGTGCCAGCAGCCCCGGGACAGGGTATGAAGCTTTCTTT.

V gene TRBV7-9 combines with J gene TRBJ2-6, with D perhaps matching TRBD1 (5 bases). The CDR3 sequence is 17 residues long. The V gene lost 6 bases and the J gene lost 2 bases, with 17 bases spanning the gap. Germline lookup yields CDR1 SEHNR and CDR2 FQNEAQ (reference sequence). CDR3 nucleotides: TGTGCCAGCAGTGAAACGTCAGGGAAAGCTGGGGCCAACGTCCTGACTTTC. The encoded protein is CASSETSGKAGANVLTF.

This clonotype has just a few counts. The chain carries TRBV5-4 and TRBJ1-2; D is possibly TRBD1 (6 bases). This CDR3 has 13 residues. The germline gives CDR1 SGHNT, CDR2 YYREEE (reference sequence). V was pared by 4 bases and J by 8 bases, with 15 bases between. The CDR3 nucleotides read TGTGCCAGCAGCCTCCTGGGGGCGGAGGGCTACACCTTC. Protein: CASSLLGAEGYTF.

There are a few counts of this clonotype. This chain uses TRBV5-1 with TRBJ2-7; D might be TRBD1 or TRBD2, each matching 5 bases. V shed 8 bases and J shed 7 bases, with 16 bases lying between them. This CDR3 is 12 amino acids long. Germline V gives CDR1 SGHRS, CDR2 YFSETQ. The CDR3 region is CARTSGTREQYF. The CDR3 nucleotides read TGCGCCAGAACTTCCGGGACGCGAGAGCAGTACTTC.

CDR3 nucleotide sequence: TGTGCCAGCGCGGCTGGTGAAAAACTGTTTTTT. Translated: CASAAGEKLFF. V is TRBV28 and J is TRBJ1-4, with D unresolved. The germline CDR1 and CDR2 sequences are MDHEN and SYDVKM. The V gene lost 8 bases and the J gene lost 7 bases, with 8 bases spanning the gap. The CDR3 is 11 residues long.

This clonotype was detected many times. V gene TRBV6-5 combines with J gene TRBJ2-7; weak D call: TRBD2 (5 bases). Looked up from germline, CDR1 is MNHEY and CDR2 is SVGAGI. The V and J ends lost 4 bases and 4 bases respectively, with 14 bases between them. The CDR3 loop spans 14 amino acids. This CDR3 reads CASSFDLEGYEQYF. DNA for the CDR3: TGTGCCAGCAGTTTTGATCTAGAGGGATACGAGCAGTACTTC.

For this clonotype: A much more abundant neighbour one base away suggests this may be a read error. The chain joins TRBV5-6 to TRBJ2-4; possible D gene TRBD1, 7 bases. The germline V and J ends were trimmed by 3 bases and 6 bases, with 19 bases remaining between them. This CDR3 spans 16 amino acids. Germline CDR1 reads SGHDT; CDR2 reads YYEEEE. The CDR3 sequence: CASSYAGQMTVNIQYF. The CDR3 DNA is TGTGCCAGCAGCTACGCGGGACAGATGACCGTAAACATTCAGTACTTC.

This clonotype was seen more than once but under ten times. The chain recombines TRBV28 with TRBJ2-7; no clear D. V was shortened by 7 bases and J by 0 bases, with 13 bases between the two germline ends. In germline, CDR1 is MDHEN, CDR2 SYDVKM. This CDR3 region has 14 residues. Here the CDR3 DNA reads TGTGCCAGCACCATTAGGCCCCACTCCTACGAGCAGTACTTC. Translated, it gives CASTIRPHSYEQYF.

V usage is TRBV20-1 and J usage is TRBJ2-1; D unclear. The CDR3 sequence is 14 residues long. The ends were cut back, 0 bases at V and 8 bases at J, with 14 bases in the middle. The germline V gene has CDR1 DFQATT and CDR2 SNEGSKA (reference sequence). The CDR3 protein is CSARDQEWSDEQFF. DNA of the CDR3: TGCAGTGCTAGAGATCAGGAGTGGAGCGATGAGCAGTTCTTC.

This clonotype has a count of ten or more. This chain joins TRBV20-1 and TRBJ2-1; maybe TRBD2 (5 bases). The V gene lost 6 bases and the J gene lost 0 bases, with 12 bases spanning the gap. Germline V gene data show CDR1 as DFQATT and CDR2 as SNEGSKA (reference sequence). The CDR3 runs to 14 residues. The CDR3 DNA reads as TGCAGTGCCCAGCGGATCAGCTCCTACAATGAGCAGTTCTTC. The encoded protein is CSAQRISSYNEQFF.

The chain couples TRBV28 to TRBJ1-1, with D uncertain. The CDR3 consists of 15 residues. The V end was cut by 7 bases, the J end by 5 bases, with 20 bases between. Germline CDR1 reads MDHEN; CDR2 reads SYDVKM. In nucleotides, the CDR3 is TGTGCCAGCACTCCGGGTGTGGGGAGCAGGACTGAAGCTTTCTTT. This sequence encodes CASTPGVGSRTEAFF.

About this clonotype: Since a much larger clone is just one base distant, this may be a read error. V gene TRBV27 combines with J gene TRBJ2-4; no reliable D call. The J call may be wrong; the DNA end is better matched by TRBJ2-7. CDR1 and CDR2 (germline): MNHEY, SMNVEV (reference sequence). This CDR3 is 15 amino acids long. The CDR3 here is CASSTCFRSAYEQYF. In nucleotides, the CDR3 is TGTGCCAGCAGTACCTGCTTCCGGTCAGCCTACGAGCAGTACTTC.

About this clonotype: A much larger clonotype is one base distant, so this may be a read error. The V gene is TRBV7-2, the J gene TRBJ2-7; 9 bases are shared with TRBD2. In germline, CDR1 is SGHTA, CDR2 FQGNSA. V lost 1 base to trimming and J lost 2 bases; unmatched junction nucleotides: 12. This CDR3 has 18 residues. Here the CDR3 reads CASSLGLAGATRTYEQYF. CDR3 bases: TGTGCCAGCAGCTTAGGATTAGCGGGGGCCACCAGAACCTACGAGCAGTACTTC.

A word on this clonotype: A much larger clone lies a single base off, so this may be a read error. The genes are TRBV7-6 and TRBJ2-3, with 8 bases lining up with TRBD1. Germline V gene lookup returns CDR1 SGHVS and CDR2 FNYEAQ. The CDR3 has 13 amino acids. The V gene end was trimmed by 9 bases and the J gene end by 6 bases; junction bases not matched to a gene: 8. The CDR3 reads CARSRGQGDTQYF. The CDR3 coding sequence is TGTGCCAGGAGCAGGGGGCAAGGGGATACGCAGTATTTT. Using reference TRBV7-6 and TRBJ2-3 for the parts outside the CDR3, the full variable domain is GAGVSQSPRYKVTKRGQDVALRCDPISGHVSLYWYRQALGQGPEFLTYFNYEAQQDKSGLPNDRFSAERPEGSISTLTIQRTEQRDSAMYRCARSRGQGDTQYFGPGTRLTVL.

This clonotype was recorded at least ten times. The chain recombines TRBV6-4 with TRBJ1-6; 9 nucleotides align to TRBD1. CDR1 is MRHNA, CDR2 SNTAGT, per germline. V lost 0 bases and J lost 6; bases outside the gene matches: 0. CDR3 length: 15 residues. CDR3 loop: CASSDSTGGNSPLHF. CDR3 coding DNA: TGTGCCAGCAGTGACTCGACAGGGGGTAATTCACCCCTCCACTTT.

V and J are TRBV5-1 and TRBJ1-2; maybe TRBD1 (5 bases). Trimming removed 4 bases from V and 8 bases from J, with 12 bases in between. The V gene's germline CDR1 is SGHRS and CDR2 YFSETQ. The CDR3 loop spans 12 amino acids. The CDR3 here is CASSGDLRGYTF. DNA of the CDR3: TGCGCCAGCAGCGGGGACCTAAGGGGCTACACCTTC. Full variable domain (missing parts from reference TRBV5-1 and TRBJ1-2): KAGVTQTPRYLIKTRGQQVTLSCSPISGHRSVSWYQQTPGQGLQFLFEYFSETQRNKGNFPGRFSGRQFSNSRSEMNVSTLELGDSALYLCASSGDLRGYTFGSGTRLTVV.

The chain joins TRBV20-1 to TRBJ2-3; D is perhaps TRBD1 or TRBD2 (7 bases each). Germline loops: CDR1 DFQATT, CDR2 SNEGSKA (reference sequence). CDR3 length equals 17 residues. V was clipped by 7 bases and J by 0 bases, with 23 bases between them. CDR3 in amino acids: CSGAQGGGITSTDTQYF. The CDR3 nucleotides read TGCAGTGGAGCTCAGGGGGGGGGCATTACTAGCACAGATACGCAGTATTTT.

The chain links TRBV28 to TRBJ1-2; tentatively, D is TRBD1 (6 bases). CDR1 and CDR2 (germline): MDHEN, SYDVKM. Trimming left V 4 bases short and J 8 bases short, with 17 bases between. CDR3 size: 14 residues. CDR3 nucleotides: TGTGCCAGCAGTTCGGACAGCCGGGTGAGGGGCTACACCTTC. Its protein product is CASSSDSRVRGYTF.

This clonotype was seen a handful of times. This chain connects TRBV27 to TRBJ2-7; D is unclear. This CDR3 has 13 residues. The germline V gene encodes CDR1 MNHEY and CDR2 SMNVEV (reference sequence). Trimming stripped 3 bases from V and 5 bases from J, with 11 bases between. In nucleotides, the CDR3 is TGTGCCAGCAGTTTTTCGCGGCAAAACGAGCAGTACTTC. Its translation: CASSFSRQNEQYF.

The rearrangement joins TRBV5-6 to TRBJ1-1; D possibly corresponds to TRBD1 (6 bases). The ends were cut back, 2 bases at V and 4 bases at J, with 12 bases in the middle. The CDR3 totals 14 residues. Germline loops: CDR1 SGHDT, CDR2 YYEEEE. CDR3 DNA sequence: TGTGCCAGCAGCTTTGCAGGGGCGGTCACTGAAGCTTTCTTT. It encodes CASSFAGAVTEAFF.

The chain has TRBV29-1 and TRBJ2-2; D remains ambiguous. The CDR3 totals 12 residues. Germline lookup yields CDR1 SQVTM and CDR2 ANQGSEA. The germline V and J ends were trimmed by 7 bases and 6 bases, with 12 bases remaining between them. CDR3 coding DNA: TGCAGCGCCCAACGGATGCCCGGGGAGCTGTTTTTT. This translates into CSAQRMPGELFF.

The chain links TRBV12-3 or TRBV12-4 to TRBJ2-4, with no clear D. V dropped 6 bases and J dropped 0 bases, with 15 bases sitting between them. The CDR3 runs 16 residues. The chain's CDR3 is CASRVEGLLAKNIQYF. The CDR3 DNA sequence: TGTGCCAGCAGGGTAGAAGGATTACTAGCCAAAAACATTCAGTACTTC.

This clonotype was counted only a few times. The J gene is TRBJ2-1, the V gene TRBV4-3; TRBD2 matches 15 bases. With V trimmed by 1 base and J by 11 bases, 6 bases remained unmatched. CDR3 length: 16 residues. Germline-derived CDR1 and CDR2 are LGHNA and YSLEER. CDR3 sequence: CASSQGTGTSGGKQFF. CDR3 bases: TGCGCCAGCAGCCAAGGAACCGGGACTAGCGGGGGGAAGCAGTTCTTC.